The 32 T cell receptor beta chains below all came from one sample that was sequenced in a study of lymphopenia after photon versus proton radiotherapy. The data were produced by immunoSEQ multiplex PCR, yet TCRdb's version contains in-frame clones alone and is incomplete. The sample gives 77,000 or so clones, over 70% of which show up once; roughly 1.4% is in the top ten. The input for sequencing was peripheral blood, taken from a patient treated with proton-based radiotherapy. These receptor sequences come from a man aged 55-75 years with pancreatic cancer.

The CDR3 is CASSLVVVGGKFYNEQFF. In DNA, the CDR3 is TGTGCCAGCAGCTTAGTAGTGGTTGGGGGGAAATTCTACAATGAGCAGTTCTTC. This chain links TRBV7-9 with TRBJ2-1; a weak D match, TRBD2 (6 bases). The CDR3 loop spans 18 amino acids. V lost 1 base, J lost 3 bases, and 19 bases lay in between. Germline V gene data show CDR1 as SEHNR and CDR2 as FQNEAQ (reference sequence).

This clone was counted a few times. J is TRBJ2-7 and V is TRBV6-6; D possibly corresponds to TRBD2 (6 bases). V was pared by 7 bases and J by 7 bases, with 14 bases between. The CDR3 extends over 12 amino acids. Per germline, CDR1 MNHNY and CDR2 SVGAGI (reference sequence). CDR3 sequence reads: CASKDPAGEQYF. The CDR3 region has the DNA TGTGCCAGCAAAGATCCGGCGGGAGAGCAGTACTTC.

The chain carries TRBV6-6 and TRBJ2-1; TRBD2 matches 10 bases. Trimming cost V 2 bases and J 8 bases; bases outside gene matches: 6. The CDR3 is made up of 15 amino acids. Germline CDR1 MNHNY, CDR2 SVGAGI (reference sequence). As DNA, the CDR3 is TGTGCCAGCAGTTACAAGGCTAGCGGGAGATATGAGCAGTTCTTC. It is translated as CASSYKASGRYEQFF.

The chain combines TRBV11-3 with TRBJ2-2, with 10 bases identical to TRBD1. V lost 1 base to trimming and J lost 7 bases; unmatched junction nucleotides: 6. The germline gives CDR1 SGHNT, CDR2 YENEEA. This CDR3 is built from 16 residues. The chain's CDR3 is CASSLGDRGRDGELFF. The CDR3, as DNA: TGTGCCAGCAGCTTAGGCGACAGGGGGCGCGACGGGGAGCTGTTTTTT.

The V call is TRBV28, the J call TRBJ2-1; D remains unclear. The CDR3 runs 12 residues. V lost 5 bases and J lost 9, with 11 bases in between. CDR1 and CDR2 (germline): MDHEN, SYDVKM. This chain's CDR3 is CASSGLNFEQFF. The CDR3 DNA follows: TGTGCCAGCAGTGGGCTTAACTTTGAGCAGTTCTTC.

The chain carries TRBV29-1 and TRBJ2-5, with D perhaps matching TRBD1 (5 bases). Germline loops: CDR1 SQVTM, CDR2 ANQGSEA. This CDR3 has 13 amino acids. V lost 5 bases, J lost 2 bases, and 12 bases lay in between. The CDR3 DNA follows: TGCAGCGTTTGTTCAGGGATACAAGAGACCCAGTACTTC. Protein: CSVCSGIQETQYF.

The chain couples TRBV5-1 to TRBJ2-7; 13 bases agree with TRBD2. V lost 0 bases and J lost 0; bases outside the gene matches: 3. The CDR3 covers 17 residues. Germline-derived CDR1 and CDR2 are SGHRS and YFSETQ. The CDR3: CASSLGLAGGPSYEQYF. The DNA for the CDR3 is TGCGCCAGCAGCTTGGGACTAGCGGGAGGCCCCTCCTACGAGCAGTACTTC.

CDR3 coding DNA: TGTGCCAGCAGATGGGGGAGAGGGGATACGCAGTATTTT. Its translation is CASRWGRGDTQYF. The chain combines TRBV2 with TRBJ2-3; D is tentatively TRBD1 or TRBD2 (5 bases each). The germline CDR1 and CDR2 sequences are SNHLY and FYNNEI. This CDR3 contains 13 residues. Trimming took 6 bases from V and 6 from J, leaving 13 bases between them.

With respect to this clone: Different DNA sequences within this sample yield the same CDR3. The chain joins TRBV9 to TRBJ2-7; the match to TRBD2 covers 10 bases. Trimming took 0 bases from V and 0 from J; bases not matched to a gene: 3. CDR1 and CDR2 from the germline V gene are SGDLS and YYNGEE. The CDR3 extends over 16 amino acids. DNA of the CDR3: TGTGCCAGCAGCGTAGGTCCTAGCGGGAGCTCCTACGAGCAGTACTTC. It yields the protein CASSVGPSGSSYEQYF.

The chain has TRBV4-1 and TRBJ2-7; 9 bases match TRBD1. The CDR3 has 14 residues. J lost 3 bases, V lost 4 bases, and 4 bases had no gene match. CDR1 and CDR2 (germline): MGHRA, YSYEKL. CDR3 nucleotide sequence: TGCGCCAGCAGCCCGGGGACAGGGAACTACGAGCAGTACTTC. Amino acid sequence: CASSPGTGNYEQYF.

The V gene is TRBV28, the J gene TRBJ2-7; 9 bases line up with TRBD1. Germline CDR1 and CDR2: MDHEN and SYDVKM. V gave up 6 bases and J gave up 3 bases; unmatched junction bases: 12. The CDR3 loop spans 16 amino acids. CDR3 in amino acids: CASRLTGTGNGYEQYF. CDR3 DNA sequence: TGTGCCAGCAGATTAACCGGGACAGGGAATGGCTACGAGCAGTACTTC. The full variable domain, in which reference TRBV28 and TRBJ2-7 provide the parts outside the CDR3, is DVKVTQSSRYLVKRTGEKVFLECVQDMDHENMFWYRQDPGLGLRLIYFSYDVKMKEKGDIPEGYSVSREKKERFSLILESASTNQTSMYLCASRLTGTGNGYEQYFGPGTRLTVT.

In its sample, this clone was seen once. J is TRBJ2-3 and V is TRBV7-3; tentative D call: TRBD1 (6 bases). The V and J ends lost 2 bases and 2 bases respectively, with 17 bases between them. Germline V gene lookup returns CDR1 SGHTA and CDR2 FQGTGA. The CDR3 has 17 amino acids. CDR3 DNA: TGTGCCAGCAGCTTAGAATTGGTGGACAGAGACACAGATACGCAGTATTTT. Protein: CASSLELVDRDTDTQYF.

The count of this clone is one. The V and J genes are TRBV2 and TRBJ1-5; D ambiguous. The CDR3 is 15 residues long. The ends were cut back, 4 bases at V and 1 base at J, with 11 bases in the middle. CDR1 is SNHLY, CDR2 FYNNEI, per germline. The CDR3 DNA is TGTGCCAGCAGTGGAATGGTACAGAGCAATCAGCCCCAGCATTTT. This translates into CASSGMVQSNQPQHF.

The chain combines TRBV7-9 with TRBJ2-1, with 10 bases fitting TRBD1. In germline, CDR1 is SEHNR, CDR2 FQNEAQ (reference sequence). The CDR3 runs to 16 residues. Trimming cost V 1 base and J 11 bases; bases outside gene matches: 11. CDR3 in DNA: TGTGCCAGCAGCTTAGGTAGTCGACAGGGGGCTGTGAAGCAGTTCTTC. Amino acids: CASSLGSRQGAVKQFF.

CDR3 protein: CASSESLGPETQYF. The CDR3, as DNA: TGTGCCAGCAGTGAAAGTTTGGGCCCAGAGACCCAGTACTTC. The chain links TRBV25-1 to TRBJ2-5; D is unresolved. Germline values: CDR1 MGHDK, CDR2 SYGVNS. The CDR3 is made up of 14 amino acids. Trimming took off 2 bases at V and 4 bases at J, with 11 bases between the two ends.

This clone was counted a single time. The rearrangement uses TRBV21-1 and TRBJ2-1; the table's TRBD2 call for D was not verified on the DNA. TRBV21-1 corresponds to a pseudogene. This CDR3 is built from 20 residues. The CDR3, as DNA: TGTGCCAGCAGCACCACTAGCGGGAGGCTCGGGTTTTCTAGTATAAGTGAGCAGTTCTTC. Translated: CASSTTSGRLGFSSISEQFF.

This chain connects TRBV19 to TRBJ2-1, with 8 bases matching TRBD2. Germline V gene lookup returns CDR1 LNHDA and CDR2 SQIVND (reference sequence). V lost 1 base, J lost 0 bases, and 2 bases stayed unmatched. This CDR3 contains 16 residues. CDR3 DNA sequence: TGTGCCAGTAGTATAGTTGCGGGAGGCTCCTACAATGAGCAGTTCTTC. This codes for CASSIVAGGSYNEQFF.

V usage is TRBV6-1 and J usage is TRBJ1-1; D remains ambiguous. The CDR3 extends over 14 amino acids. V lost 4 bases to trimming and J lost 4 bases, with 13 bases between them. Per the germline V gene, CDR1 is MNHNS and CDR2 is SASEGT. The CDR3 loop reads CASSVGLVGTEAFF. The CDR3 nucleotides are TGTGCCAGCAGTGTCGGACTGGTGGGCACTGAAGCTTTCTTT.

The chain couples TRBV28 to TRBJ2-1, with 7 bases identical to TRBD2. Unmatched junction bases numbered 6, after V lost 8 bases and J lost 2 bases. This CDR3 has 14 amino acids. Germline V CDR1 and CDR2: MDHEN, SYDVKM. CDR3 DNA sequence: TGTGCCAGCCTGGGGCTAGCGGCCTACAATGAGCAGTTCTTC. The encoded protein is CASLGLAAYNEQFF. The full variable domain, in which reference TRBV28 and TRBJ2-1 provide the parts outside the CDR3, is DVKVTQSSRYLVKRTGEKVFLECVQDMDHENMFWYRQDPGLGLRLIYFSYDVKMKEKGDIPEGYSVSREKKERFSLILESASTNQTSMYLCASLGLAAYNEQFFGPGTRLTVL.

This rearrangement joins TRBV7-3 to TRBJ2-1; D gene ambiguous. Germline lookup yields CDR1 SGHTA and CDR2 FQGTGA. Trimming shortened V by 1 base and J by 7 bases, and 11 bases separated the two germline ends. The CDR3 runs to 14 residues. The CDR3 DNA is TGTGCCAGCAGCTTAAATTGGTCCGGGAATGAGCAGTTCTTC. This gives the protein CASSLNWSGNEQFF.

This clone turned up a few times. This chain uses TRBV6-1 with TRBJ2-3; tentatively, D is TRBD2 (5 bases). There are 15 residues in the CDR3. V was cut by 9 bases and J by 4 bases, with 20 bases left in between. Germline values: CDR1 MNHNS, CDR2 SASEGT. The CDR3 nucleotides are TGTGCCAGTGAAGCGTGGCTAGCCTCGGCAGATACGCAGTATTTT. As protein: CASEAWLASADTQYF.

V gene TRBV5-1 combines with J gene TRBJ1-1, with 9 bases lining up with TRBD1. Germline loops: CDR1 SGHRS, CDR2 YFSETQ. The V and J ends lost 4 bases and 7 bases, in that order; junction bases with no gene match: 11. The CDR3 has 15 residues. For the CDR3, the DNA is TGCGCCAGCAGCAGAGGGGCCGAGACAGGGGGTGAAGCTTTCTTT. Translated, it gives CASSRGAETGGEAFF.

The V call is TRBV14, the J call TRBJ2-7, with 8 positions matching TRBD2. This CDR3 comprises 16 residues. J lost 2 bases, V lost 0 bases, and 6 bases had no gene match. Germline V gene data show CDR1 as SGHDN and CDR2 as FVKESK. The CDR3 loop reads CASSQERRAGAYEQYF. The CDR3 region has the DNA TGTGCCAGCAGCCAAGAACGACGAGCGGGGGCCTACGAGCAGTACTTC.

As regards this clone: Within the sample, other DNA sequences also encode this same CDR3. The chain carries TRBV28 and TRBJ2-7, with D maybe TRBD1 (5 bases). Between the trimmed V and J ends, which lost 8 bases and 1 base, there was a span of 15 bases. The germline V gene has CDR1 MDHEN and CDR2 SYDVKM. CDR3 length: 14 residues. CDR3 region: CASGGAGSSYEQYF. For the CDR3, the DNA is TGTGCCAGCGGTGGGGCAGGTTCTTCCTACGAGCAGTACTTC.

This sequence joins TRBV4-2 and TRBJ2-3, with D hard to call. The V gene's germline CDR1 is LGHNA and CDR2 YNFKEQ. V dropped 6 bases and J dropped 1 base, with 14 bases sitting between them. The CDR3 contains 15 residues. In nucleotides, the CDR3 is TGTGCCAGCAGGGGGAAAGGGCCGCGCACAGATACGCAGTATTTT. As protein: CASRGKGPRTDTQYF.

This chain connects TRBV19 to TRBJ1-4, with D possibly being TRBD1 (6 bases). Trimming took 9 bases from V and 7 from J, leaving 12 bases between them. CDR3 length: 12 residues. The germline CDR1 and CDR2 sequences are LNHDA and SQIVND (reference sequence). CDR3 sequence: CASRGGSEKLFF. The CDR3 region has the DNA TGTGCCAGCAGGGGAGGCAGTGAAAAACTGTTTTTT.

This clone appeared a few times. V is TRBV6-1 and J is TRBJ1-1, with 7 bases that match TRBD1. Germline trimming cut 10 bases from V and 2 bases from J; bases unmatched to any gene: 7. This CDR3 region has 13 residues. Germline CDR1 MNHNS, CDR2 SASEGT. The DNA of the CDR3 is TGTGCCACCACAGGGGAGATTAACACTGAAGCTTTCTTT. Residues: CATTGEINTEAFF.

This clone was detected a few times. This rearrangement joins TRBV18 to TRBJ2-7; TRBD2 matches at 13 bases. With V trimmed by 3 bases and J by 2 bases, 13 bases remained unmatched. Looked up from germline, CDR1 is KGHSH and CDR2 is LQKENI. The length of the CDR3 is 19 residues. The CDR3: CASSPLPTSGRHTAYEQYF. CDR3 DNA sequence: TGTGCCAGCTCACCCCTTCCGACTAGCGGGAGGCATACTGCCTACGAGCAGTACTTC.

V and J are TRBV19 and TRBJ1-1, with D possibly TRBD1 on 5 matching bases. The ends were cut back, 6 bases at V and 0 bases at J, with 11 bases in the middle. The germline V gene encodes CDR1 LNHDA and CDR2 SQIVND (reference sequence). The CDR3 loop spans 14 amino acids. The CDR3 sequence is CASRKTGMNTEAFF. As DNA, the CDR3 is TGTGCCAGTAGAAAAACAGGAATGAACACTGAAGCTTTCTTT.

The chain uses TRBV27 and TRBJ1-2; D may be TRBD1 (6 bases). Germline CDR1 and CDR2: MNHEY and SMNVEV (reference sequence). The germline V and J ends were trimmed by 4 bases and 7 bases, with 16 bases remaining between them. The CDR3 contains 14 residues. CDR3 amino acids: CASSSKWGAFGYTF. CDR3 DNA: TGTGCCAGCAGTTCTAAGTGGGGGGCATTTGGCTACACCTTC.

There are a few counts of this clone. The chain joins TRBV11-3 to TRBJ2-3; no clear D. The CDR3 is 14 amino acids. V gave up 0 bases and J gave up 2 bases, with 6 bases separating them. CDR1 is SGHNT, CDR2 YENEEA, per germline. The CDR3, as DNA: TGTGCCAGCAGCTTAGAAGCAGACACAGATACGCAGTATTTT. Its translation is CASSLEADTDTQYF.

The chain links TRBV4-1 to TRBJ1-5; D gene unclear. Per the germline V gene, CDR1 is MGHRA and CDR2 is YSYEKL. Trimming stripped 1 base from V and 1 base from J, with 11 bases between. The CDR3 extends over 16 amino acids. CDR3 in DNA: TGCGCCAGCAGCCAAGTCATGGTGGGGAGCAATCAGCCCCAGCATTTT. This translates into CASSQVMVGSNQPQHF.